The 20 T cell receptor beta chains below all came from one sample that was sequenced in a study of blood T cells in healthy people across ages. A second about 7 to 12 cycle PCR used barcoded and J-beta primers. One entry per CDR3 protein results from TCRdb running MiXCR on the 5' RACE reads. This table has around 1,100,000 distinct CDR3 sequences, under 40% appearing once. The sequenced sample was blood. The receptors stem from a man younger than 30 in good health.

CDR3 amino acids: CASSSQAGTHEKLFF. CDR3 bases: TGTGCCAGCAGTTCACAAGCCGGGACCCATGAAAAACTGTTTTTT. The genes are TRBV28 and TRBJ1-4; D perhaps matches TRBD1 (5 bases). CDR1 is MDHEN, CDR2 SYDVKM, per germline. Trimming cost V 4 bases and J 6 bases, with 15 bases left between them. The CDR3 is 15 residues long.

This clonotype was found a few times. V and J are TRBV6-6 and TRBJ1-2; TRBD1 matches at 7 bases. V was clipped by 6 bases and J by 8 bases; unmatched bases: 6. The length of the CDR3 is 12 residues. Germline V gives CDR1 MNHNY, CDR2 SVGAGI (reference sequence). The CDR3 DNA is TGTGCCAGCAGCCCAGGGGGTCTGGGCTACACCTTC. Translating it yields CASSPGGLGYTF.

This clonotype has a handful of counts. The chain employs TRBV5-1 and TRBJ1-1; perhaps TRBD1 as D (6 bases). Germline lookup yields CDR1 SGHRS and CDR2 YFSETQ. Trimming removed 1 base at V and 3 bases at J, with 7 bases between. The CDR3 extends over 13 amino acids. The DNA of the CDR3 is TGCGCCAGCAGCTTGCGACAGGACACTGAAGCTTTCTTT. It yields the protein CASSLRQDTEAFF.

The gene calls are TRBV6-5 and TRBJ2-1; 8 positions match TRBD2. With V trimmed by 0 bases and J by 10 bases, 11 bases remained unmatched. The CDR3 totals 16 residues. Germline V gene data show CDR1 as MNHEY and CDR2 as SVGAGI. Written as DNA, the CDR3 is TGTGCCAGCAGTTACTCTCAGGTAGCGGGGAACTACGAGCAGTTCTTC. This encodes CASSYSQVAGNYEQFF.

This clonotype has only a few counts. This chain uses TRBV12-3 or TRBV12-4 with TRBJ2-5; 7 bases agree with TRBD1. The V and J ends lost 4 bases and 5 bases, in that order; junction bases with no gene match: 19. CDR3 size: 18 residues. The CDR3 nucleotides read TGTGCCAGCAGTTCATCCTACGGGACAGCAACGCCCGGGGAGACCCAGTACTTC. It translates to CASSSSYGTATPGETQYF.

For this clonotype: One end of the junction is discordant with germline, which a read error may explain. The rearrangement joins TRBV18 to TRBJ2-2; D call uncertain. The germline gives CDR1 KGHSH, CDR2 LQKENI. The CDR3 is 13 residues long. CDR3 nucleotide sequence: TGTGCTAGCTCACCACGGAGAGGCGGGGAGCTGTTTTTT. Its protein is CASSPRRGGELFF.

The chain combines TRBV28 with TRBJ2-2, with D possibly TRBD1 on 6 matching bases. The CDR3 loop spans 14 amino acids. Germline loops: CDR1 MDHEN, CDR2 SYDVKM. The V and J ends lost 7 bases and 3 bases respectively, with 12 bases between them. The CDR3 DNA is TGTGCCAGCACAAGGGACACTTACACCGGGGAGCTGTTTTTT. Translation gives CASTRDTYTGELFF.

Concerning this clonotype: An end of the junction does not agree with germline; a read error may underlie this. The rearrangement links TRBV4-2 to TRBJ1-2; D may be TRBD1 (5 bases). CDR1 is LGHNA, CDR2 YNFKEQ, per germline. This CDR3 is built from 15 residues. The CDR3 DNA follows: TGTGCCAGCAACCAAGATATGACAGAAAACTATGGCTACACCTTC. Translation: CASNQDMTENYGYTF.

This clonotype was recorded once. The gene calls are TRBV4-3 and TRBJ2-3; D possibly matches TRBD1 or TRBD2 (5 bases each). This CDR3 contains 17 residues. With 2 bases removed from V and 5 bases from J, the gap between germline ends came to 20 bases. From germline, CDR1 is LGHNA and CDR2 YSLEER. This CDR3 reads CASSQTWTLLGEDTQYF. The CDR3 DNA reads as TGCGCCAGCAGCCAAACCTGGACTCTTCTAGGGGAAGATACGCAGTATTTT.

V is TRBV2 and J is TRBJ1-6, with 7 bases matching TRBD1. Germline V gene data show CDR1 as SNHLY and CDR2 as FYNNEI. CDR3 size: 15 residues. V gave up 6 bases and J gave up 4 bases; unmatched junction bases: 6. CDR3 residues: CASRRDRTYNSPLHF. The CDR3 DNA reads TGTGCCAGCAGGAGGGACAGAACTTATAATTCACCCCTCCACTTT.

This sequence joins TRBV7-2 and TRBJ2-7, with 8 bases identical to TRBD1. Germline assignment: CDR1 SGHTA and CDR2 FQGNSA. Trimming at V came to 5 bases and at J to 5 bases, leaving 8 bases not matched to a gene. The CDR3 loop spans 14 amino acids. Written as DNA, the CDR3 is TGTGCCAGCAGCCCCTGGGGACAGGATGACGAGCAGTACTTC. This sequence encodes CASSPWGQDDEQYF.

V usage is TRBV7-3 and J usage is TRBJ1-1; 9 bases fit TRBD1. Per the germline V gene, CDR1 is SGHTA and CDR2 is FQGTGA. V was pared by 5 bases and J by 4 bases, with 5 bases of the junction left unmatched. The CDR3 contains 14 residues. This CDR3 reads CASSRTGGPTEAFF. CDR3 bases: TGTGCCAGCAGCCGAACAGGGGGCCCCACTGAAGCTTTCTTT.

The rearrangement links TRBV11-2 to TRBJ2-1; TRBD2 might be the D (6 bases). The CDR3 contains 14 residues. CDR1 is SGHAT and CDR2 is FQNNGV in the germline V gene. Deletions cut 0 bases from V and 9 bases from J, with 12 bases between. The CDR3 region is CASSLDLAGTEQFF. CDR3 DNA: TGTGCCAGCAGCTTAGATCTGGCGGGAACTGAGCAGTTCTTC.

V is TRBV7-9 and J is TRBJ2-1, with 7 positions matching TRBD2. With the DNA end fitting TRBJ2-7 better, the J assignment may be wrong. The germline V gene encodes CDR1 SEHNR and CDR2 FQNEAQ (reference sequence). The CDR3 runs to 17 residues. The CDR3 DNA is TGTGCCAGCAGCTCTGGGGACTACGAAGGCTCCTACAATGAGCAGTACTTC. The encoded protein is CASSSGDYEGSYNEQYF.

Here the CDR3 DNA reads TGCAGTGCCACCGGGACTAGCTTTTACGAGCAGTTCTTC. It specifies CSATGTSFYEQFF. The chain couples TRBV20-1 to TRBJ2-1; 9 bases map to TRBD2. Germline CDR1 is DFQATT and CDR2 is SNEGSKA (reference sequence). Unmatched junction bases numbered 10, after V lost 6 bases and J lost 10 bases. The CDR3 totals 13 residues.

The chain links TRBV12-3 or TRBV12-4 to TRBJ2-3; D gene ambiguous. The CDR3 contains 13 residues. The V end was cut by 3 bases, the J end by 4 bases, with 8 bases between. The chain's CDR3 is CASSLNAADTQYF. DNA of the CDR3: TGTGCCAGCAGTTTGAACGCGGCAGATACGCAGTATTTT.

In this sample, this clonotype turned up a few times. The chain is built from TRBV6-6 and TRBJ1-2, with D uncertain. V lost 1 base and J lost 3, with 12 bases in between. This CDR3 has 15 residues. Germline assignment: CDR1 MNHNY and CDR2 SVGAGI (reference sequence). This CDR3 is CASSYFRPIDYGYTF. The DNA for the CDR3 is TGTGCCAGCAGTTACTTTCGTCCTATTGACTATGGCTACACCTTC.

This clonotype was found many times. This CDR3 reads CASSSVFELGGTQYF. CDR3 nucleotide sequence: TGTGCCAGCAGTTCGGTGTTCGAATTAGGGGGGACCCAGTACTTC. This chain links TRBV6-6 with TRBJ2-5; possible D gene TRBD1, 6 bases. This CDR3 is built from 15 residues. Germline CDR1 is MNHNY and CDR2 is SVGAGI (reference sequence). Trimming pared 4 bases from V and 7 bases from J, leaving 19 bases between.

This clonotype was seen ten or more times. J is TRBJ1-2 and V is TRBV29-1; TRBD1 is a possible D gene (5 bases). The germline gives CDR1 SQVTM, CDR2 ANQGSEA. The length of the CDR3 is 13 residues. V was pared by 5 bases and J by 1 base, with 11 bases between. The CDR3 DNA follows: TGCAGCGTTTCCGGGACGGTTAACTATGGCTACACCTTC. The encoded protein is CSVSGTVNYGYTF.

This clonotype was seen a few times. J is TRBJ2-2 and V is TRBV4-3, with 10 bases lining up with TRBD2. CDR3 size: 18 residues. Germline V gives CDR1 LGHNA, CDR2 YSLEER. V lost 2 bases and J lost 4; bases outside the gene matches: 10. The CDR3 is CASSQLLPTSGPTGELFF. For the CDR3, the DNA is TGCGCCAGCAGCCAACTTCTACCGACTAGCGGGCCCACCGGGGAGCTGTTTTTT.